These 26 T cell receptor beta chains share one sample of origin, sequenced in a study of a mutant IDH1 vaccine in newly diagnosed glioma (dated by TCRdb to the early 2020s). The antigens these receptors bind are not known. Library creation used the immunoSEQ multiplex PCR assay. Entries here come from immuneACCESS through TCRdb and include only in-frame sequences with V and J called. Some clones fail to appear in such tables; in the studies checked, an unresolved V gene covers under half of the shortfall, and the cause of the remainder is unknown. The sample contains some 64,000 clones, about four fifths of them found a single time. The top ten constitute roughly 5.7% of the sample. The time point label, as the study defines it: week 11, during vaccination. Every vaccine dose consisted of 300 ug of a 20-mer mutant IDH1 peptide in Montanide, administered subcutaneously together with topical imiquimod.

The specimen was PBMCs, collected from a glioma patient whose treatment included an IDH1 peptide vaccine. The receptors stem from a man aged 50 or older with glioma.

The DNA for the CDR3 is TGTGCCAGCAGCATTAATGCCGGGACGTTCAACTATGGCTACACCTTC. Its translation: CASSINAGTFNYGYTF. The chain employs TRBV7-9 and TRBJ1-2; possibly TRBD1 for D (5 bases). Germline V gene lookup returns CDR1 SEHNR and CDR2 FQNEAQ (reference sequence). Trimming pared 5 bases from V and 2 bases from J, leaving 18 bases between. The CDR3 is 16 residues long.

This clone has only a few counts. The CDR3 bases are TGCAGCGTATCGAGAGGCGACTATGGCTACACCTTC. Amino acids: CSVSRGDYGYTF. The chain is built from TRBV29-1 and TRBJ1-2; D is ambiguous. From germline, CDR1 is SQVTM and CDR2 ANQGSEA. V dropped 6 bases and J dropped 3 bases, with 11 bases sitting between them. CDR3 length: 12 residues.

The chain recombines TRBV5-8 with TRBJ1-5; no reliable D call. Germline V gene lookup returns CDR1 SGHTS and CDR2 YDEGEE. There are 15 residues in the CDR3. Trimming removed 6 bases from V and 0 bases from J, with 13 bases in between. CDR3: CASTMVYSSNQPQHF. DNA for the CDR3: TGTGCCAGCACCATGGTTTACTCTAGCAATCAGCCCCAGCATTTT.

The chain combines TRBV2 with TRBJ2-5; D is uncertain. This CDR3 has 15 amino acids. Germline CDR1 reads SNHLY; CDR2 reads FYNNEI. V was shortened by 4 bases and J by 0 bases, with 12 bases between the two germline ends. DNA of the CDR3: TGTGCCAGCAGTGGCGGACGGGCGTACCAAGAGACCCAGTACTTC. This translates into CASSGGRAYQETQYF.

The V call is TRBV4-3, the J call TRBJ1-4, with D unresolved. Germline CDR1 is LGHNA and CDR2 is YSLEER. The CDR3 totals 16 residues. V shed 5 bases and J shed 0 bases, with 13 bases lying between them. CDR3 DNA: TGCGCCAGCAGCACACGACATGGGGCAACTAATGAAAAACTGTTTTTT. This codes for CASSTRHGATNEKLFF.

The chain combines TRBV19 with TRBJ1-1; D gene uncertain. V shed 5 bases and J shed 3 bases, with 7 bases lying between them. This CDR3 contains 12 residues. Germline V CDR1 and CDR2: LNHDA, SQIVND (reference sequence). In DNA form, the CDR3 reads TGTGCCAGTAGTCTTGGGTACACTGAAGCTTTCTTT. Protein sequence: CASSLGYTEAFF. The full variable domain, with the rest looked up from reference TRBV19 and TRBJ1-1, is DGGITQSPKYLFRKEGQNVTLSCEQNLNHDAMYWYRQDPGQGLRLIYYSQIVNDFQKGDIAEGYSVSREKKESFPLTVTSAQKNPTAFYLCASSLGYTEAFFGQGTRLTVV.

The chain has TRBV30 and TRBJ1-3; D not certain. V lost 3 bases and J 3 bases, leaving 9 bases between the germline ends. CDR1 and CDR2 (germline): GTSNPN, SVGIG (reference sequence). The CDR3 runs 13 residues. The CDR3 spells CAWSPDGGNTIYF. The CDR3, as DNA: TGTGCCTGGAGCCCCGATGGTGGAAACACCATATATTTT. Using reference TRBV30 and TRBJ1-3 for the parts outside the CDR3, the full variable domain is SQTIHQWPATLVQPVGSPLSLECTVEGTSNPNLYWYRQAAGRGLQLLFYSVGIGQISSEVPQNLSASRPQDRQFILSSKKLLLSDSGFYLCAWSPDGGNTIYFGEGSWLTVV.

The chain carries TRBV6-1 and TRBJ2-7, with TRBD2 as a possible D gene (6 bases). This CDR3 is built from 13 residues. V was shortened by 5 bases and J by 2 bases, with 10 bases between the two germline ends. CDR1 MNHNS and CDR2 SASEGT come from the germline V gene. The CDR3 sequence is CASSRREPYEQYF. CDR3 nucleotides: TGTGCCAGCAGTAGGCGGGAACCCTACGAGCAGTACTTC.

CDR3 coding DNA: TGCGCCAGCAGAGAGGTGGGGGCCGATCAGCCCCAGCATTTT. Amino acid sequence: CASREVGADQPQHF. The V call is TRBV5-1, the J call TRBJ1-5; perhaps TRBD1 as D (6 bases). The V and J ends lost 5 bases and 5 bases respectively, with 14 bases between them. This CDR3 comprises 14 residues. Germline V lookup: CDR1 SGHRS, CDR2 YFSETQ.

V is TRBV9 and J is TRBJ2-7, with a possible D match to TRBD2 (5 bases). This CDR3 has 14 amino acids. Germline V gene lookup returns CDR1 SGDLS and CDR2 YYNGEE. V lost 2 bases, J lost 3 bases, and 12 bases lay in between. The CDR3 reads CASSVGPGSYEQYF. The DNA of the CDR3 is TGTGCCAGCAGCGTCGGACCGGGAAGCTACGAGCAGTACTTC. The full variable domain, with the rest looked up from reference TRBV9 and TRBJ2-7, is DSGVTQTPKHLITATGQRVTLRCSPRSGDLSVYWYQQSLDQGLQFLIQYYNGEERAKGNILERFSAQQFPDLHSELNLSSLELGDSALYFCASSVGPGSYEQYFGPGTRLTVT.

This chain uses TRBV5-1 with TRBJ1-6; 7 nucleotides match TRBD1. V trimming: 1 base; J trimming: 6 bases; junction bases outside the gene matches: 1. CDR3 size: 14 residues. Germline CDR1 is SGHRS and CDR2 is YFSETQ. The CDR3 protein is CASSLRQGNSPLHF. The DNA for the CDR3 is TGCGCCAGCAGCTTGAGACAGGGTAATTCACCCCTCCACTTT.

The V call is TRBV6-5, the J call TRBJ1-5; D is possibly TRBD1 (5 bases). Germline V gene lookup returns CDR1 MNHEY and CDR2 SVGAGI. The germline V and J ends were trimmed by 6 bases and 5 bases, with 8 bases remaining between them. The CDR3 contains 12 residues. CDR3 DNA sequence: TGTGCCAGCAGAAGAGGGGATCAGCCCCAGCATTTT. Translating it yields CASRRGDQPQHF.

The rearrangement links TRBV7-2 to TRBJ2-7; D perhaps matches TRBD2 (6 bases). Germline lookup yields CDR1 SGHTA and CDR2 FQGNSA. V was clipped by 5 bases and J by 4 bases, with 12 bases between them. The CDR3 has 13 amino acids. CDR3 sequence (DNA): TGTGCCAGCAGCACGGGACTTCTATACGAGCAGTACTTC. Translating it yields CASSTGLLYEQYF.

J is TRBJ2-3 and V is TRBV4-3, with TRBD2 identical over 13 bases. The germline V gene encodes CDR1 LGHNA and CDR2 YSLEER. Unmatched junction bases numbered 2, after V lost 0 bases and J lost 8 bases. The CDR3 runs to 15 residues. Here the CDR3 DNA reads TGCGCCAGCAGCCAAGAGGGACTAGCGGGGTCTACGCAGTATTTT. Residues: CASSQEGLAGSTQYF.

The rearrangement links TRBV4-3 to TRBJ2-3; 12 nucleotides agree with TRBD2. The germline V gene has CDR1 LGHNA and CDR2 YSLEER. The CDR3 is made up of 17 amino acids. V trimming: 0 bases; J trimming: 3 bases; junction bases outside the gene matches: 4. In DNA form, the CDR3 reads TGCGCCAGCAGCCAAGAGGCTAGCGGGGGGGGAACAGATACGCAGTATTTT. It specifies CASSQEASGGGTDTQYF.

This sequence joins TRBV14 and TRBJ1-3, with 9 bases aligning to TRBD1. The CDR3 runs to 22 residues. Looked up from germline, CDR1 is SGHDN and CDR2 is FVKESK. With V trimmed by 0 bases and J by 0 bases, 18 bases remained unmatched. Here the CDR3 DNA reads TGTGCCAGCAGCCAAGAAGGGGATGTCGGGACAGGGAGACCCATCTCTGGAAACACCATATATTTT. Protein sequence: CASSQEGDVGTGRPISGNTIYF.

V is TRBV19 and J is TRBJ2-2, with D hard to call. V gave up 5 bases and J gave up 5 bases, with 15 bases separating them. Germline lookup yields CDR1 LNHDA and CDR2 SQIVND (reference sequence). The CDR3 spans 15 residues. The CDR3 DNA reads TGTGCCAGTAGTGGGGTAGCAAGAGGTACCGGGGAGCTGTTTTTT. Protein product: CASSGVARGTGELFF.

This clone was seen just once. This rearrangement joins TRBV7-9 to TRBJ1-1; possible D gene TRBD1, 6 bases. The CDR3 spans 14 residues. Germline V lookup: CDR1 SEHNR, CDR2 FQNEAQ (reference sequence). V was cut by 5 bases and J by 1 base, with 11 bases left in between. The CDR3 sequence is CASSQGHQNTEAFF. The CDR3 DNA reads TGTGCCAGCAGCCAGGGACATCAGAACACTGAAGCTTTCTTT.

A remark on this clone: The sample carries other DNA sequences with the same CDR3. The chain recombines TRBV6-1 with TRBJ1-2; D might be TRBD1 (5 bases). Trimming stripped 8 bases from V and 3 bases from J, with 10 bases between. CDR3 size: 12 residues. Germline CDR1 reads MNHNS; CDR2 reads SASEGT. CDR3 DNA: TGTGCCAGCTCCGGGGGACACTATGGCTACACCTTC. Protein sequence: CASSGGHYGYTF.

The chain carries TRBV7-2 and TRBJ2-5, with TRBD1 matching 8 bases. The CDR3 consists of 13 residues. The V gene's germline CDR1 is SGHTA and CDR2 FQGNSA. V shed 5 bases and J 4 bases; nucleotides not matched to a gene: 3. CDR3 sequence (DNA): TGTGCCAGCAGCCCGGGGACAGGAGAGACCCAGTACTTC. This encodes CASSPGTGETQYF.

This chain uses TRBV29-1 with TRBJ2-5; TRBD2 matches at 7 bases. V dropped 7 bases and J dropped 5; count of bases not matched to a gene: 7. There are 12 residues in the CDR3. Germline CDR1 is SQVTM and CDR2 is ANQGSEA. Here the CDR3 DNA reads TGCAGCGGCATAGCGGGTCCCGAGACCCAGTACTTC. Translating gives CSGIAGPETQYF.

The V and J genes are TRBV5-1 and TRBJ2-2; 7 bases are shared with TRBD1. Trimming took 1 base from V and 1 from J; bases not matched to a gene: 4. The V gene's germline CDR1 is SGHRS and CDR2 YFSETQ. The CDR3 runs 16 residues. Here the CDR3 reads CASSLFGDRNTGELFF. The CDR3 DNA sequence: TGCGCCAGCAGCTTGTTTGGGGACAGGAACACCGGGGAGCTGTTTTTT.

The chain carries TRBV27 and TRBJ2-7; 8 nucleotides line up with TRBD2. The CDR3 is 17 residues long. Germline lookup yields CDR1 MNHEY and CDR2 SMNVEV (reference sequence). The V gene end was trimmed by 4 bases and the J gene end by 5 bases; junction bases not matched to a gene: 16. CDR3 residues: CASSSRGSGKVTHEQYF. CDR3 sequence (DNA): TGTGCCAGCAGTTCCCGGGGTAGCGGGAAGGTAACCCACGAGCAGTACTTC.

The V and J genes are TRBV18 and TRBJ2-7, with D tentatively TRBD1 or TRBD2 (6 bases each). The CDR3 totals 12 residues. Between the trimmed V and J ends, which lost 6 bases and 6 bases, there was a span of 12 bases. Germline CDR1 is KGHSH and CDR2 is LQKENI. CDR3 amino acids: CASSLEGGEQYF. CDR3 DNA: TGTGCCAGCTCCTTAGAGGGGGGCGAGCAGTACTTC.

The chain links TRBV5-5 to TRBJ2-7; 10 bases are shared with TRBD1. This CDR3 has 16 amino acids. From germline, CDR1 is SGHKS and CDR2 YYEKEE (reference sequence). J was trimmed by 2 bases and V by 0 bases; bases with no gene match: 5. CDR3 sequence reads: CASSLVVGTGAYEQYF. Written as DNA, the CDR3 is TGTGCCAGCAGCTTGGTTGTCGGGACAGGGGCCTACGAGCAGTACTTC.

The chain recombines TRBV5-1 with TRBJ1-1, with D uncertain. Trimming cost V 4 bases and J 1 base, with 8 bases left between them. The V gene's germline CDR1 is SGHRS and CDR2 YFSETQ. The CDR3 loop spans 13 amino acids. DNA for the CDR3: TGCGCCAGCAGCCAGCGGGGGAACACTGAAGCTTTCTTT. This codes for CASSQRGNTEAFF.